This T cell receptor beta chain was identified during a study of blood T cell repertoires in COVID-19 (dated by TCRdb to the early 2020s). In the study overall: Samples from collaborators originated in the United States, Italy and Spain and spanned both the acute and convalescent phases of COVID-19. The prospective study material was composed of cDNA or gDNA derived from T cells, B-cell-depleted T cells, or PBMCs. The dataset comprised deeply sampled blood TCRbeta repertoires from subjects exposed to, actively infected with, or recovered from COVID-19. The repertoires were released in a freely available public database meant as a resource for research on the immune response to SARS-CoV-2. Samples were obtained from the ongoing ImmuneRACE study (first 160 participants) and from over 1,000 subjects provided by 6 global collaborators. A de-identified subject ID, COVID-19 status, age in years and sex were almost always included in the sample metadata. Where available, HLA class I and class II types were obtained from metadata supplied by the sample provider rather than from assay-based typing. Here is what the overall study found, with its caveats: The quantity of clinical and demographic metadata differed by source and by participant and was supplied without curation.

The immunoSEQ Assay, a bias-controlled multiplex PCR, was used to amplify TCRbeta CDR3 regions from genomic DNA. In the original analysis: The number of nucleated cells in each sample was estimated by amplification of reference gene primers within the assay. Sequence reads were collapsed and filtered to measure the absolute abundance of every unique TCRbeta CDR3 rearrangement. Productive Simpson clonality was computed per sample as the square root of Simpson's diversity index over productive rearrangements. Imported from immuneACCESS, the table was reduced by TCRdb to in-frame sequences with V and J called. These copies leave out some clones; in studies compared against another copy, an unresolved V gene accounts for under half, and the cause of the remainder is not known. That table gives V, J and clone size, and the DNA gave D and trimming. The sample table lists roughly 430,000 clones, around nine tenths of them with a count of one. In total, the top ten clones hold 1.4% to 1.5% of the sample.

The CDR3 goes from the cysteine to the phenylalanine over 16 residues. Solely the CDR3 DNA is kept, with 48 bases framed from the first base. From the germline V gene, CDR1 is SGHTA and CDR2 is FQGNSA. V loses 5 bases at its end and J loses 4 bases; junction bases beyond the gene matches: 8. As concerns this clone: The antigen it recognizes is unknown. No much larger clonotype is one base removed from it; base qualities were not supplied.

Participants in the prospective study were aged about 18 to 95 years, lived in 20 to 25 United States geographic areas, and enrolled through a virtual design. In the prospective study, cohorts were assigned on the basis of participant-reported clinical history obtained from a screening survey and a study questionnaire. Exposed participants had been in contact, within 2 weeks of entering the study, with a person who had a PCR-confirmed or clinician-diagnosed case of COVID-19. Mobile phlebotomists in the prospective study collected whole blood, serum and a nasopharyngeal or oropharyngeal swab from every participant. Prospective study participants could optionally give additional blood draws and questionnaires over an approximately two-month period. Before DNA extraction, prospective study blood samples were shipped either frozen or at room temperature.

The TCR was taken from a woman aged 18-29 years who had been exposed to COVID-19. Recombination linked TRBV7-2 to TRBJ2-7; 13 junctional bases match TRBD2. The specimen was PBMCs or T cells enriched from blood (not recorded which). The CDR3 here reads CASSDRGTSGAYEQYF. The nucleotide sequence reads as follows: TGTGCCAGCAGCGACCGGGGGACTAGCGGGGCTTACGAGCAGTACTTC.